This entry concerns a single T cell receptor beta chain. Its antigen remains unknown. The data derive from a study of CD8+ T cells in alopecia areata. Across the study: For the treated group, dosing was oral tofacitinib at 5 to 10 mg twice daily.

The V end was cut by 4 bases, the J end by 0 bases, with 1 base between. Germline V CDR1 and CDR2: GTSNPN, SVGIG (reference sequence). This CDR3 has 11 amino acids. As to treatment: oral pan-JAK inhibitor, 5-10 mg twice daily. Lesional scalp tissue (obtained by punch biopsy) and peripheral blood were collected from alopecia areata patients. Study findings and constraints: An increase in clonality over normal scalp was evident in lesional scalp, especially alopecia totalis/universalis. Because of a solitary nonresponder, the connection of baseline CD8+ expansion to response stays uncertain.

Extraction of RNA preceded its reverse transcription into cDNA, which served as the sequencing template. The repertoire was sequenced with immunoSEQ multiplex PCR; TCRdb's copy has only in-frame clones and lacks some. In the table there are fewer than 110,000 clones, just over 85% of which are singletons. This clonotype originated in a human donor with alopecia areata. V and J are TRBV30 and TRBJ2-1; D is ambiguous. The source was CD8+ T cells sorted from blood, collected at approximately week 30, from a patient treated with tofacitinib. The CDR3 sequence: CAWNSYNEQFF. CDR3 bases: TGTGCCTGGAACTCCTACAATGAGCAGTTCTTC.